This TCR beta chain was retrieved from a study of blood T cell repertoires in COVID-19. Study-wide context: Spain, Italy and the United States supplied samples that represented acute and convalescent COVID-19. From T cells, B-cell-depleted T cells, or PBMCs came the material, which was cDNA or gDNA.

The CDR3 totals 13 residues. The V segment lost 3 bases and the J segment 6 bases; nucleotides outside the gene matches: 2. CDR1 and CDR2 from the germline V gene are ENHRY and SYGVKD. How the authors handled the data: Estimated nucleated cell counts came from reference gene primer amplification. Sequencing used immunoSEQ multiplex PCR; TCRdb keeps in-frame clones, though not all of them. V and J calls plus clone size are reproduced from that table; the DNA served to infer D and trimming. The sample lists roughly 150,000 clones, more than 75% occurring once. The chain links TRBV10-3 to TRBJ2-1, with TRBD1 matching over 7 bases. Sample: peripheral blood. The source of this sequence is a man over 45 who had recovered from COVID-19. The DNA for the CDR3 is TGTGCCATCAGTGAAGGACAGGTCAATGAGCAGTTCTTC. Translating it yields CAISEGQVNEQFF.